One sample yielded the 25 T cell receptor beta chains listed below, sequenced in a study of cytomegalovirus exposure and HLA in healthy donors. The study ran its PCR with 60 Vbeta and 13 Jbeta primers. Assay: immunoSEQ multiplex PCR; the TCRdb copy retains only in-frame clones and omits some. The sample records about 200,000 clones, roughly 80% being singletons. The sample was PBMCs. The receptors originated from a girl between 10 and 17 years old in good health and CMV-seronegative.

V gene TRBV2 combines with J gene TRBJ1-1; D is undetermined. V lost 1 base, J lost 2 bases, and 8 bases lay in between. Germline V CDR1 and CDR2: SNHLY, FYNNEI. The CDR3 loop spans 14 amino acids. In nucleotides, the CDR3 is TGTGCCAGCAGTGAAGTGTGGGCAAACACTGAAGCTTTCTTT. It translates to CASSEVWANTEAFF. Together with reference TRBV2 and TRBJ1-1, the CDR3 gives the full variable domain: EPEVTQTPSHQVTQMGQEVILRCVPISNHLYFYWYRQILGQKVEFLVSFYNNEISEKSEIFDDQFSVERPDGSNFTLKIRSTKLEDSAMYFCASSEVWANTEAFFGQGTRLTVV.

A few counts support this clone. CDR3 loop: CASSPGGPGEKLFF. The CDR3 nucleotides are TGTGCCAGCAGCCCCGGAGGCCCCGGTGAAAAACTGTTTTTT. V is TRBV7-9 and J is TRBJ1-4; D uncertain. The ends were cut back, 5 bases at V and 7 bases at J, with 14 bases in the middle. The CDR3 consists of 14 residues. Germline CDR1 is SEHNR and CDR2 is FQNEAQ (reference sequence).

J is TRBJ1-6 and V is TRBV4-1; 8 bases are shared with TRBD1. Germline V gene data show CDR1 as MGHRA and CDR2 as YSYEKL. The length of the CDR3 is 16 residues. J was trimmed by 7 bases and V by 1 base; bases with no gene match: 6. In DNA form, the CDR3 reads TGCGCCAGCAGCCAAGGACCCGGACAGGGCAATTCACCCCTCCACTTT. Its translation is CASSQGPGQGNSPLHF.

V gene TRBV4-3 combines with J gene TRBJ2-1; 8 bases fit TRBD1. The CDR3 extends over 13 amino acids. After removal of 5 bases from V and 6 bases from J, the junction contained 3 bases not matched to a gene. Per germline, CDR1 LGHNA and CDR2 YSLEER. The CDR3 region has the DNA TGCGCCAGCAGCAACGGACAGGGCAATGAGCAGTTCTTC. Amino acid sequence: CASSNGQGNEQFF.

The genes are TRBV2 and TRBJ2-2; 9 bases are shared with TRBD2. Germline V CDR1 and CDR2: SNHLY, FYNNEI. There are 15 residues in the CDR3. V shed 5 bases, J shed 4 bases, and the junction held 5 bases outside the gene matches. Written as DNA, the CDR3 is TGTGCCAGCAGTATTAGCGGGAGTGGCACCGGGGAGCTGTTTTTT. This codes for CASSISGSGTGELFF.

For the CDR3, the DNA is TGTGCCAGCAGTTTACAAACAGGGTCCAATGAGCAGTTCTTC. It codes for CASSLQTGSNEQFF. This chain links TRBV6-6 with TRBJ2-1, with a weak D call TRBD1 (6 bases). V lost 4 bases and J 6 bases, leaving 13 bases between the germline ends. The V gene's germline CDR1 is MNHNY and CDR2 SVGAGI (reference sequence). The CDR3 has 14 residues.

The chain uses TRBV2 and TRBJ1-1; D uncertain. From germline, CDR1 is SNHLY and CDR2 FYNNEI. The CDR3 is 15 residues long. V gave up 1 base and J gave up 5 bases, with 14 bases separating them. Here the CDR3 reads CASSEVRASGTEAFF. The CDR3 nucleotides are TGTGCCAGCAGTGAAGTGAGGGCGTCGGGTACTGAAGCTTTCTTT.

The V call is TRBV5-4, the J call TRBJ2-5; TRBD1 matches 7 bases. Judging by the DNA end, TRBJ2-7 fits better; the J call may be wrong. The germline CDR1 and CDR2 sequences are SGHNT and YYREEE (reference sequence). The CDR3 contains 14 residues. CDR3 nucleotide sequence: TGTGCCAGCAGCTCCCGACAGGGTTTCGACGAGCAGTACTTC. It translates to CASSSRQGFDEQYF.

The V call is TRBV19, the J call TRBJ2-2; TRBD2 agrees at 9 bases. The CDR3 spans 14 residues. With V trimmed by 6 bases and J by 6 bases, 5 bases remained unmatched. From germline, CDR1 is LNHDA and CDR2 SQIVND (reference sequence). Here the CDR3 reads CASRAGGKPGELFF. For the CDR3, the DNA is TGTGCCAGTAGGGCGGGGGGGAAGCCCGGGGAGCTGTTTTTT.

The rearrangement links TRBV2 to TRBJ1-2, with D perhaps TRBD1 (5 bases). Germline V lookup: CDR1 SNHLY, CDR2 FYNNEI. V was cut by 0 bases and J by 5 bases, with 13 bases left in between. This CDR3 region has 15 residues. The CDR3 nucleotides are TGTGCCAGCAGTGAAGCCCTTCGGGGGGTTTATGGCTACACCTTC. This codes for CASSEALRGVYGYTF.

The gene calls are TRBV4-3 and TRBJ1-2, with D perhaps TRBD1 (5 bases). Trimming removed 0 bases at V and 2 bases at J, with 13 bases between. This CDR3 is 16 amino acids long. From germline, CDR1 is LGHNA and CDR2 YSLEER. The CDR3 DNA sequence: TGCGCCAGCAGCCAAGATATCGGCCGACAGAACTATGGCTACACCTTC. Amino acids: CASSQDIGRQNYGYTF.

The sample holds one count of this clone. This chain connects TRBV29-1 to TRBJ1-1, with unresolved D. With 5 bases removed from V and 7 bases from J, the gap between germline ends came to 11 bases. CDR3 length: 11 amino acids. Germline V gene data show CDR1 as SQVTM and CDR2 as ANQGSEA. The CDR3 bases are TGCAGCGTTCCACCGTCAGGTGAAGCTTTCTTT. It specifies CSVPPSGEAFF.

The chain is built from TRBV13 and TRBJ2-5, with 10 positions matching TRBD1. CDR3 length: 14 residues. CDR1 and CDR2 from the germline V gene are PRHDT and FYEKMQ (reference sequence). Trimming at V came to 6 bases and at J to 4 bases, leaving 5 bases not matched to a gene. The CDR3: CASRDRGGGETQYF. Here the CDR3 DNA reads TGTGCCAGCAGGGACAGGGGGGGAGGAGAGACCCAGTACTTC.

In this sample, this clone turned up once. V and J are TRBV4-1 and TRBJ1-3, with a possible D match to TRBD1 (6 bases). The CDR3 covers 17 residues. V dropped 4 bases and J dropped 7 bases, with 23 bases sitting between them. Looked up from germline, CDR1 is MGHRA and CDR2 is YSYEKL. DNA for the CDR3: TGCGCCAGCAGCCTACGGGGGGGGCGCGGTTCCGGGAACACCATATATTTT. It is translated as CASSLRGGRGSGNTIYF.

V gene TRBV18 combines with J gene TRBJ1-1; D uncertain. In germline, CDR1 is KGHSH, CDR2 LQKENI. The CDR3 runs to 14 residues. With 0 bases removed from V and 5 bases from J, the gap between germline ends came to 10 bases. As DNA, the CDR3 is TGTGCCAGCTCACCACCGTTCTCGGGGACTGAAGCTTTCTTT. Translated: CASSPPFSGTEAFF.

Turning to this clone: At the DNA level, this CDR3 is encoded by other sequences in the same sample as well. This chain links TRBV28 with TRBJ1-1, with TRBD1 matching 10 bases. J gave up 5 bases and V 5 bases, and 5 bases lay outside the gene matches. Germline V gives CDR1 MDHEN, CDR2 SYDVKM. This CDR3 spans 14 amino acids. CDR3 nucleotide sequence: TGTGCCAGCAGTAGACAGGGGGCGCGAACTGAAGCTTTCTTT. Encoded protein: CASSRQGARTEAFF.

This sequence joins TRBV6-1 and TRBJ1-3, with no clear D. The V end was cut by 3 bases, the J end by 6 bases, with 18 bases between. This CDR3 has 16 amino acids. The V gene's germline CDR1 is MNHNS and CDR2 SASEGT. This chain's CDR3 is CASSDYGIGGENTIYF. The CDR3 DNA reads TGTGCCAGCAGTGATTACGGGATCGGTGGAGAAAACACCATATATTTT.

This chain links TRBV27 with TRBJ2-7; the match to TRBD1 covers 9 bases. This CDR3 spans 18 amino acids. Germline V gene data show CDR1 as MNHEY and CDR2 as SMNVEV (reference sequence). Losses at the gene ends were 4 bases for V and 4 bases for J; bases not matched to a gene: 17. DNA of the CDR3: TGTGCCAGCAGTTCCTTTGGTGGGACAGGGAGCCCGAAATACGAGCAGTACTTC. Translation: CASSSFGGTGSPKYEQYF.

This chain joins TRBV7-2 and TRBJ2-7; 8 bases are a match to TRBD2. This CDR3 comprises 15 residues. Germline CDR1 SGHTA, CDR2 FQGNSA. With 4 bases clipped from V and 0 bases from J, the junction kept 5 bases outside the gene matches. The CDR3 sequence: CASSWGRGGSYEQYF. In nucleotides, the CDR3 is TGTGCCAGCAGCTGGGGACGGGGGGGCTCCTACGAGCAGTACTTC.

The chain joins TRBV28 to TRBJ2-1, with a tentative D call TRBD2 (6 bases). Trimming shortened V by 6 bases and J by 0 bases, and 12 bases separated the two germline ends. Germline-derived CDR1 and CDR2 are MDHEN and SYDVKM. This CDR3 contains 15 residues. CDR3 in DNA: TGTGCCAGCAGCGTAGCGGCAAGCTCCTACAATGAGCAGTTCTTC. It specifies CASSVAASSYNEQFF.

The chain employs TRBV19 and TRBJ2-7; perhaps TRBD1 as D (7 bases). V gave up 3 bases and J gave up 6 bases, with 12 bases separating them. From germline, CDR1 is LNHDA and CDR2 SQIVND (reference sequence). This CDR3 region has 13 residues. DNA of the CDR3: TGTGCCAGTAGTATCTCTCAGGGGGGCGAGCAGTACTTC. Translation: CASSISQGGEQYF.

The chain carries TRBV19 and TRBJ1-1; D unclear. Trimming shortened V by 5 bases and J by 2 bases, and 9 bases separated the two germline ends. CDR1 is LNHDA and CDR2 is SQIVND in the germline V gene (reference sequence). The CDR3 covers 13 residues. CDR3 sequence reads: CASSLRYNTEAFF. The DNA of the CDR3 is TGTGCCAGTAGTTTACGCTATAACACTGAAGCTTTCTTT.

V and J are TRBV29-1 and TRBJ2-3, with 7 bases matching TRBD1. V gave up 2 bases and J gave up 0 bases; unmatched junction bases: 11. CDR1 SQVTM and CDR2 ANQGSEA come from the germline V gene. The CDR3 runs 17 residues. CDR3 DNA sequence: TGCAGCGTTGAACCTAGAAGGGGGCCGTCTAGCACAGATACGCAGTATTTT. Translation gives CSVEPRRGPSSTDTQYF.

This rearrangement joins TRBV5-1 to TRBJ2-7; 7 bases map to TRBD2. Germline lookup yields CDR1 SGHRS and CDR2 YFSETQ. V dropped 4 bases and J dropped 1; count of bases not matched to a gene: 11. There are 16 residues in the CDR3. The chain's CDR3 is CASSPAGQAGSYEQYF. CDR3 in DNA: TGCGCCAGCAGCCCAGCGGGGCAGGCGGGGTCCTACGAGCAGTACTTC.

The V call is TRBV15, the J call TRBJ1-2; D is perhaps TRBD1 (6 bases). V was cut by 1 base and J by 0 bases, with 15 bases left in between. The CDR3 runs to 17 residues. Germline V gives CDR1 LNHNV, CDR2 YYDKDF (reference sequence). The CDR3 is CATSRGGAGEANYGYTF. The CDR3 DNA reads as TGTGCCACCAGCAGAGGGGGCGCAGGGGAAGCTAACTATGGCTACACCTTC.